Presented here are 30 T cell receptor beta chains from one specimen sequenced in a study of identical twins (dated by TCRdb to about 2016). The library came from 5' RACE. Sequencing took place on an Illumina HiSeq 2000. The raw public data were reprocessed by TCRdb itself: fastp quality trimming at Q25, MiXCR clonotype calling, in-frame beta chains only. Rows with one shared CDR3 protein collapse into an entry with the most common genes and DNA. This sample lists 400,000 to 650,000 distinct CDR3 sequences; roughly a fifth were detected once. 0.75% to 0.95% of the sample comes from the top ten. Separately, the same data were catalogued under a study of T cells expressing NK-cell markers.

Sample: CD4+ T cells sorted from blood. The receptors stem from a woman aged 18-30 years in good health.

The chain recombines TRBV20-1 with TRBJ1-1, with D possibly being TRBD1 (5 bases). Germline values: CDR1 DFQATT, CDR2 SNEGSKA (reference sequence). The CDR3 spans 14 residues. Trimming removed 0 bases from V and 7 bases from J, with 15 bases in between. The DNA for the CDR3 is TGCAGTGCTAGAGAGCCCCGGGGGGAGGGTGAAGCTTTCTTT. Protein: CSAREPRGEGEAFF.

The chain recombines TRBV27 with TRBJ1-6, with D unresolved. The germline V gene encodes CDR1 MNHEY and CDR2 SMNVEV (reference sequence). The CDR3 has 15 amino acids. Trimming removed 6 bases from V and 0 bases from J, with 9 bases in between. The CDR3 sequence is CASRRRSSYNSPLHF. In DNA, the CDR3 is TGTGCCAGCAGACGGAGGAGCTCCTATAATTCACCCCTCCACTTT.

The sample holds a few counts of this clonotype. J is TRBJ2-3 and V is TRBV4-3; a possible D gene is TRBD2 (6 bases). The V gene's germline CDR1 is LGHNA and CDR2 YSLEER. CDR3 size: 17 residues. The ends were cut back, 4 bases at V and 0 bases at J, with 17 bases in the middle. The CDR3 reads CASSLAAITASTDTQYF. For the CDR3, the DNA is TGCGCCAGCAGCCTAGCGGCAATTACAGCTAGCACAGATACGCAGTATTTT.

This clonotype was seen a few times. The chain is built from TRBV5-6 and TRBJ2-7, with D perhaps TRBD2 (6 bases). This CDR3 has 14 amino acids. Per germline, CDR1 SGHDT and CDR2 YYEEEE. Trimming took off 7 bases at V and 6 bases at J, with 20 bases between the two ends. This CDR3 reads CASGEGAGFIEQYF. The DNA of the CDR3 is TGTGCCAGCGGTGAGGGAGCGGGCTTCATCGAGCAGTACTTC.

V gene TRBV7-2 combines with J gene TRBJ2-3; possibly TRBD1 for D (6 bases). Between the trimmed V and J ends, which lost 2 bases and 0 bases, there was a span of 12 bases. There are 16 residues in the CDR3. CDR1 and CDR2 (germline): SGHTA, FQGNSA. For the CDR3, the DNA is TGTGCCAGCAGCTTACAGGGGTCCGCTAGCACAGATACGCAGTATTTT. As protein: CASSLQGSASTDTQYF. The complete variable domain, with remaining parts taken from reference TRBV7-2 and TRBJ2-3, reads GAGVSQSPSNKVTEKGKDVELRCDPISGHTALYWYRQSLGQGLEFLIYFQGNSAPDKSGLPSDRFSAERTGGSVSTLTIQRTQQEDSAVYLCASSLQGSASTDTQYFGPGTRLTVL.

This chain connects TRBV9 to TRBJ2-3, with 8 bases matching TRBD2. Trimming removed 1 base from V and 0 bases from J; junction bases left unmatched: 1. Germline assignment: CDR1 SGDLS and CDR2 YYNGEE. This CDR3 region has 15 residues. The CDR3 here is CASSVREGSTDTQYF. In nucleotides, the CDR3 is TGTGCCAGCAGCGTACGGGAGGGCAGCACAGATACGCAGTATTTT.

The V gene is TRBV29-1, the J gene TRBJ2-2, with D possibly being TRBD1 (5 bases). The CDR3 extends over 11 amino acids. CDR1 and CDR2 from the germline V gene are SQVTM and ANQGSEA. Deletions cut 7 bases from V and 7 bases from J, with 10 bases between. In nucleotides, the CDR3 is TGCAGCGCCCGGACAAACGGGGAGCTGTTTTTT. Its protein product is CSARTNGELFF.

This clonotype was counted only a few times. The chain carries TRBV7-9 and TRBJ2-2; D unresolved. The CDR3 covers 10 residues. V lost 3 bases, J lost 11 bases, and 4 bases lay in between. CDR1 SEHNR and CDR2 FQNEAQ come from the germline V gene (reference sequence). CDR3 nucleotide sequence: TGTGCCAGCAGCTTCCGAGAGCTGTTTTTT. As protein: CASSFRELFF.

Only a few counts were recorded for this clonotype. The V call is TRBV14, the J call TRBJ2-2; TRBD2 is a possible D gene (5 bases). The CDR3 runs 14 residues. V was cut by 5 bases and J by 6 bases, with 13 bases left in between. CDR1 and CDR2 (germline): SGHDN, FVKESK. CDR3 coding DNA: TGTGCCAGCAGCAAGGTAGCGAGATCCGGGGAGCTGTTTTTT. This encodes CASSKVARSGELFF.

This clonotype was seen a few times. Here the CDR3 reads CSARLIVRADTQYF. The CDR3 DNA follows: TGCAGTGCTAGATTAATAGTTCGCGCAGATACGCAGTATTTT. The chain couples TRBV20-1 to TRBJ2-3; D call uncertain. There are 14 residues in the CDR3. V was trimmed by 2 bases and J by 4 bases, leaving 13 bases between them. Germline CDR1 is DFQATT and CDR2 is SNEGSKA (reference sequence).

This clonotype has only a few counts. The rearrangement uses TRBV20-1 and TRBJ2-1; 9 nucleotides agree with TRBD2. This CDR3 spans 14 amino acids. V lost 6 bases, J lost 10 bases, and 13 bases stayed unmatched. Germline CDR1 DFQATT, CDR2 SNEGSKA (reference sequence). The DNA of the CDR3 is TGCAGTGCCCAGAGGGGACTAGCTCCCCAGGAGCAGTTCTTC. This translates into CSAQRGLAPQEQFF.

This clonotype has more than one count but fewer than ten. The chain has TRBV12-3 or TRBV12-4 and TRBJ1-5; no reliable D call. The CDR3 spans 14 residues. V was cut by 6 bases and J by 3 bases, with 12 bases left in between. The CDR3 nucleotides read TGTGCCAGCAGCTTGGACGGCTACAATCAGCCCCAGCATTTT. Translating gives CASSLDGYNQPQHF.

This clonotype was seen a handful of times. This chain uses TRBV6-1 with TRBJ2-7, with a possible D match to TRBD1 (8 bases). V was pared by 6 bases and J by 2 bases, with 17 bases between. CDR1 MNHNS and CDR2 SASEGT come from the germline V gene. The CDR3 totals 15 residues. The CDR3, as DNA: TGTGCCAGCAGACCGAACAGGGGGGGTACCTACGAGCAGTACTTC. It is translated as CASRPNRGGTYEQYF.

This clonotype was seen a handful of times. The chain is built from TRBV12-3 or TRBV12-4 and TRBJ1-2, with D unclear. The CDR3 loop spans 16 amino acids. Trimming removed 4 bases from V and 4 bases from J, with 19 bases in between. CDR3 nucleotides: TGTGCCAGCAGTTCTCTGGGCGACTTAATAAGCTATGGCTACACCTTC. Its protein product is CASSSLGDLISYGYTF.

This chain joins TRBV5-1 and TRBJ2-1; D remains ambiguous. This CDR3 spans 13 amino acids. V shed 0 bases and J shed 4 bases, with 5 bases lying between them. Germline V lookup: CDR1 SGHRS, CDR2 YFSETQ. For the CDR3, the DNA is TGCGCCAGCAGCTTGGGGGAATACAATGAGCAGTTCTTC. The encoded protein is CASSLGEYNEQFF. The full variable domain, with the rest looked up from reference TRBV5-1 and TRBJ2-1, is KAGVTQTPRYLIKTRGQQVTLSCSPISGHRSVSWYQQTPGQGLQFLFEYFSETQRNKGNFPGRFSGRQFSNSRSEMNVSTLELGDSALYLCASSLGEYNEQFFGPGTRLTVL.

This clonotype has more than one count but fewer than ten. The V and J genes are TRBV29-1 and TRBJ1-1, with D perhaps TRBD1 (5 bases). Germline-derived CDR1 and CDR2 are SQVTM and ANQGSEA. The CDR3 runs 13 residues. V was clipped by 4 bases and J by 8 bases, with 17 bases between them. The CDR3 sequence is CSVGRWERGEAFF. CDR3 DNA sequence: TGCAGCGTTGGACGGTGGGAGAGGGGAGAAGCTTTCTTT.

This clonotype has only a few counts. The chain employs TRBV18 and TRBJ1-1, with 7 bases that match TRBD1. Germline CDR1 reads KGHSH; CDR2 reads LQKENI. V trimming: 2 bases; J trimming: 5 bases; junction bases outside the gene matches: 8. The CDR3 is 15 residues long. The CDR3 nucleotides read TGTGCCAGCTCACCATACGAGGGACAGATGACTGAAGCTTTCTTT. It codes for CASSPYEGQMTEAFF. The full variable domain, with the rest looked up from reference TRBV18 and TRBJ1-1, is NAGVMQNPRHLVRRRGQEARLRCSPMKGHSHVYWYRQLPEEGLKFMVYLQKENIIDESGMPKERFSAEFPKEGPSILRIQQVVRGDSAAYFCASSPYEGQMTEAFFGQGTRLTVV.

The chain joins TRBV18 to TRBJ2-3, with D possibly being TRBD1 or TRBD2 (6 bases each). The length of the CDR3 is 14 residues. V was pared by 6 bases and J by 2 bases, with 12 bases between. Germline CDR1 is KGHSH and CDR2 is LQKENI. The CDR3 DNA reads TGTGCCAGCTCTCGGGGGCTATCCACAGATACGCAGTATTTT. This sequence encodes CASSRGLSTDTQYF.

This clonotype was counted at least ten times. The chain joins TRBV12-3 or TRBV12-4 to TRBJ2-7; D uncertain. Trimming pared 3 bases from V and 0 bases from J, leaving 6 bases between. The CDR3 consists of 13 residues. The CDR3 is CASSFTSSYEQYF. Here the CDR3 DNA reads TGTGCCAGCAGTTTTACCAGCTCCTACGAGCAGTACTTC.

There are a few counts of this clonotype. The rearrangement uses TRBV2 and TRBJ2-4, with TRBD1 matching 8 bases. The germline CDR1 and CDR2 sequences are SNHLY and FYNNEI. Trimming removed 4 bases from V and 5 bases from J; junction bases left unmatched: 4. This CDR3 contains 14 residues. CDR3 DNA: TGTGCCAGCAGTGCGAACAGGGGGGAAAACATTCAGTACTTC. Translating gives CASSANRGENIQYF.

There are many counts of this clonotype. The V call is TRBV12-3 or TRBV12-4, the J call TRBJ2-3; 11 bases fit TRBD2. V was pared by 5 bases and J by 0 bases, with 4 bases of the junction left unmatched. CDR3 length: 16 amino acids. As DNA, the CDR3 is TGTGCCAGCAGTCTGATAGCGGGGGGGAGCACAGATACGCAGTATTTT. Protein: CASSLIAGGSTDTQYF.

Concerning this clonotype: The junction shows a germline mismatch at one end, possibly a read error. The genes are TRBV20-1 and TRBJ1-2, with D possibly matching TRBD1 (6 bases). Germline values: CDR1 DFQATT, CDR2 SNEGSKA (reference sequence). This CDR3 has 10 residues. The CDR3 DNA sequence: TGCAGTGCTATGGACAGCCTGGGGGCCTTC. This encodes CSAMDSLGAF.

The rearrangement uses TRBV18 and TRBJ2-1; 12 nucleotides align to TRBD2. V gave up 7 bases and J gave up 4 bases; unmatched junction bases: 2. The germline CDR1 and CDR2 sequences are KGHSH and LQKENI. The CDR3 length is 14 residues. The DNA of the CDR3 is TGTGCCAGCTTCACTAGCGGGGGGTACAATGAGCAGTTCTTC. It translates to CASFTSGGYNEQFF.

This clonotype was counted a few times. The V and J genes are TRBV29-1 and TRBJ2-5, with D uncertain. Trimming stripped 5 bases from V and 4 bases from J, with 14 bases between. This CDR3 has 13 residues. CDR1 is SQVTM and CDR2 is ANQGSEA in the germline V gene. CDR3 coding DNA: TGCAGCGTTCATAGGGTTTTAGGAGAGACCCAGTACTTC. Translated: CSVHRVLGETQYF.

This chain links TRBV2 with TRBJ2-5; 10 bases align to TRBD2. Germline-derived CDR1 and CDR2 are SNHLY and FYNNEI. The CDR3 is 14 residues long. The V gene end was trimmed by 3 bases and the J gene end by 8 bases; junction bases not matched to a gene: 6. The CDR3 reads CASSDPAGGHTQYF. The CDR3 DNA reads TGTGCCAGCAGTGATCCAGCGGGGGGGCACACCCAGTACTTC.

The chain combines TRBV20-1 with TRBJ2-7; 15 positions match TRBD2. The V gene's germline CDR1 is DFQATT and CDR2 SNEGSKA (reference sequence). Germline trimming cut 0 bases from V and 4 bases from J; bases unmatched to any gene: 1. The CDR3 spans 15 residues. CDR3 coding DNA: TGCAGTGCTAGAGATGGGACTAGCGGGAGGTACGAGCAGTACTTC. It codes for CSARDGTSGRYEQYF.

This sequence joins TRBV20-1 and TRBJ2-2, with TRBD1 identical over 9 bases. V dropped 3 bases and J dropped 4; count of bases not matched to a gene: 6. The CDR3 is made up of 15 amino acids. Germline assignment: CDR1 DFQATT and CDR2 SNEGSKA (reference sequence). The CDR3 nucleotides read TGCAGTGCTAGGGAGGGACAGGGAACCACCGGGGAGCTGTTTTTT. Translated, it gives CSAREGQGTTGELFF.

The rearrangement joins TRBV24-1 to TRBJ2-1; 11 bases agree with TRBD2. Trimming removed 6 bases from V and 7 bases from J; junction bases left unmatched: 10. The length of the CDR3 is 16 residues. CDR1 and CDR2 from the germline V gene are KGHDR and SFDVKD. The CDR3, as DNA: TGTGCCACCAGTTTAATAGCGGGGGGGGCGAGGAATGAGCAGTTCTTC. This sequence encodes CATSLIAGGARNEQFF.

CDR3: CASSTGTTGEQFF. CDR3 bases: TGCGCCAGCAGCACGGGGACCACCGGTGAGCAGTTCTTC. V usage is TRBV5-1 and J usage is TRBJ2-1; D is perhaps TRBD1 or TRBD2 (5 bases each). The CDR3 has 13 residues. CDR1 is SGHRS, CDR2 YFSETQ, per germline. Trimming took off 4 bases at V and 9 bases at J, with 14 bases between the two ends.

This sequence joins TRBV20-1 and TRBJ1-2, with a tentative D call TRBD1 (5 bases). Germline V gene lookup returns CDR1 DFQATT and CDR2 SNEGSKA (reference sequence). This CDR3 is 13 amino acids long. Trimming left V 4 bases short and J 5 bases short, with 14 bases between. The DNA for the CDR3 is TGCAGTGCTATCCAGGGCGGTTTATATGGCTACACCTTC. Translated: CSAIQGGLYGYTF.